This TCR beta chain emerged from a study of T cell repertoires in cytomegalovirus infection. Study details: Researchers turned to recently identified HLA-C-restricted CMV epitopes as well as well-studied HLA-B-restricted ones. Both a matching HLA type and CMV infection were indicated by public TCR beta signatures.

Study-level points and caveats: HLA-C-restricted CMV-specific TCR beta clonotypes prevailed in the ex vivo response.

To note about this clonotype: The antigen remains unidentified.

V shed 4 bases and J shed 6 bases, with 12 bases lying between them. The CDR3 runs to 12 residues. Per germline, CDR1 SQVTM and CDR2 ANQGSEA. One entry per CDR3 protein, called by TCRdb with MiXCR from the reads. The table shows around 710,000 distinct CDR3 sequences, with 25% to 35% occurring only once. The sequence was obtained from a human donor in good health (CMV status not recorded). Some clones in this sample may be carry-over from other donors' samples. The sample here was cultured CD8+ T cells from PBMCs, taken from culture after CMV antigen stimulation. The chain joins TRBV29-1 to TRBJ1-1, with D possibly matching TRBD1 (5 bases). The CDR3 DNA sequence: TGCAGCGTTGTTGGGGACGCCCCTGAAGCTTTCTTT. Amino acid sequence: CSVVGDAPEAFF.